The 8 T cell receptor beta chains below come from one sample, sequenced in a study of OX40 agonist ivuxolimab in advanced cancers. The protocol was immunoSEQ multiplex PCR, while the TCRdb copy is restricted to in-frame clones and leaves out a portion. The sample lists about 70,000 clones; roughly 85% were seen once. The input for sequencing was CD4+ or CD8+ T cells sorted from blood, taken in a trial of the OX40 agonist ivuxolimab. The receptors derive from an adult with an advanced solid tumor such as melanoma, head and neck, liver or kidney cancer.

The V and J genes are TRBV9 and TRBJ1-1; 11 bases map to TRBD1. CDR1 and CDR2 (germline): SGDLS, YYNGEE. The junction had 4 bases not matched to a gene; V was cut back by 2 bases and J by 4 bases. This CDR3 has 15 residues. The CDR3 DNA is TGTGCCAGCAGCGTGTCCGGGACAGGGGGCACTGAAGCTTTCTTT. Translating it yields CASSVSGTGGTEAFF.

The chain couples TRBV5-1 to TRBJ1-3; D perhaps matches TRBD1 (5 bases). The CDR3 extends over 18 amino acids. CDR1 is SGHRS, CDR2 YFSETQ, per germline. Trimming removed 3 bases from V and 0 bases from J, with 19 bases in between. In DNA, the CDR3 is TGCGCCAGCAGCTCGCCACTCGGGGCGTCCAACTCTGGAAACACCATATATTTT. This sequence encodes CASSSPLGASNSGNTIYF.

V usage is TRBV28 and J usage is TRBJ2-1; D gene ambiguous. The CDR3 loop spans 15 amino acids. Germline lookup yields CDR1 MDHEN and CDR2 SYDVKM. Trimming shortened V by 7 bases and J by 5 bases, and 18 bases separated the two germline ends. This chain's CDR3 is CASTLVGTVNNEQFF. CDR3 nucleotides: TGTGCCAGCACCCTTGTGGGCACCGTAAACAATGAGCAGTTCTTC.

The CDR3 coding sequence is TGTGCCAGCAGCTTACAGGGGGGGCCCGGAAACATTCAGTACTTC. Protein: CASSLQGGPGNIQYF. The chain recombines TRBV7-2 with TRBJ2-4, with D perhaps assigned TRBD1 or TRBD2 (7 bases each). The CDR3 spans 15 residues. The V end was cut by 2 bases, the J end by 6 bases, with 14 bases between. The germline V gene encodes CDR1 SGHTA and CDR2 FQGNSA. The variable domain in full, completed from reference TRBV7-2 and TRBJ2-4, reads GAGVSQSPSNKVTEKGKDVELRCDPISGHTALYWYRQSLGQGLEFLIYFQGNSAPDKSGLPSDRFSAERTGGSVSTLTIQRTQQEDSAVYLCASSLQGGPGNIQYFGAGTRLSVL.

The chain has TRBV19 and TRBJ2-3; D could derive from TRBD1 or TRBD2 (5 bases each). The germline CDR1 and CDR2 sequences are LNHDA and SQIVND (reference sequence). Trimming removed 5 bases from V and 3 bases from J, with 24 bases in between. This CDR3 has 18 amino acids. The CDR3, as DNA: TGTGCCAGTAGTGCCTTAATGGGACCCCGGGGATCGACAGATACGCAGTATTTT. This gives the protein CASSALMGPRGSTDTQYF.

The gene calls are TRBV11-2 and TRBJ2-7, with 8 bases that match TRBD1. V shed 4 bases, J shed 6 bases, and the junction held 11 bases outside the gene matches. CDR3 length: 15 amino acids. Germline V lookup: CDR1 SGHAT, CDR2 FQNNGV. The CDR3 nucleotides read TGTGCCAGCAGCTCCTTTGGGACAGGAGCCGTCGAGCAGTACTTC. Translation gives CASSSFGTGAVEQYF.

The genes are TRBV5-1 and TRBJ2-4; D is tentatively TRBD1 or TRBD2 (5 bases each). Germline assignment: CDR1 SGHRS and CDR2 YFSETQ. The CDR3 has 16 residues. V lost 1 base, J lost 8 bases, and 19 bases lay in between. The CDR3 spells CASSLLGPAEGYIQYF. As DNA, the CDR3 is TGCGCCAGCAGCTTGTTGGGGCCCGCCGAGGGATACATTCAGTACTTC. Full variable domain (remainder filled in from reference TRBV5-1 and TRBJ2-4): KAGVTQTPRYLIKTRGQQVTLSCSPISGHRSVSWYQQTPGQGLQFLFEYFSETQRNKGNFPGRFSGRQFSNSRSEMNVSTLELGDSALYLCASSLLGPAEGYIQYFGAGTRLSVL.

V and J are TRBV6-1 and TRBJ1-6; 7 positions agree with TRBD1. The CDR3 sequence is 16 residues long. In germline, CDR1 is MNHNS, CDR2 SASEGT. V lost 3 bases to trimming and J lost 2 bases; unmatched junction nucleotides: 4. DNA of the CDR3: TGTGCCAGCAGTGACCAGGGGGTCGCCTATAATTCACCCCTCCACTTT. Its protein product is CASSDQGVAYNSPLHF.